Reported below is one TCR beta chain. Its target is unknown. TCRdb reanalysed the RT-PCR reads using MiXCR and keeps one entry per CDR3 protein. The profile shows fewer than 350,000 distinct CDR3 sequences, 20% to 25% of them singletons. This entry comes from a study of response to subunit inactivated influenza vaccine. The study's findings and limits: A suggestion made by the authors is that each seasonal influenza vaccination recruits few new T cells.

Germline loops: CDR1 SGHRS, CDR2 YFSETQ. The ends were cut back, 9 bases at V and 7 bases at J, with 22 bases in the middle. This CDR3 region has 14 residues. This chain links TRBV5-1 with TRBJ1-2; D unresolved. This sample comprised PBMCs from blood, obtained less than 22 months after vaccination. This TCR came from a man aged 45-69 years who received an inactivated influenza vaccine. The CDR3 bases are TGCGCCACCAGTTCCGACGGAGGAACACGTGGCTACACCTTC. This codes for CATSSDGGTRGYTF.